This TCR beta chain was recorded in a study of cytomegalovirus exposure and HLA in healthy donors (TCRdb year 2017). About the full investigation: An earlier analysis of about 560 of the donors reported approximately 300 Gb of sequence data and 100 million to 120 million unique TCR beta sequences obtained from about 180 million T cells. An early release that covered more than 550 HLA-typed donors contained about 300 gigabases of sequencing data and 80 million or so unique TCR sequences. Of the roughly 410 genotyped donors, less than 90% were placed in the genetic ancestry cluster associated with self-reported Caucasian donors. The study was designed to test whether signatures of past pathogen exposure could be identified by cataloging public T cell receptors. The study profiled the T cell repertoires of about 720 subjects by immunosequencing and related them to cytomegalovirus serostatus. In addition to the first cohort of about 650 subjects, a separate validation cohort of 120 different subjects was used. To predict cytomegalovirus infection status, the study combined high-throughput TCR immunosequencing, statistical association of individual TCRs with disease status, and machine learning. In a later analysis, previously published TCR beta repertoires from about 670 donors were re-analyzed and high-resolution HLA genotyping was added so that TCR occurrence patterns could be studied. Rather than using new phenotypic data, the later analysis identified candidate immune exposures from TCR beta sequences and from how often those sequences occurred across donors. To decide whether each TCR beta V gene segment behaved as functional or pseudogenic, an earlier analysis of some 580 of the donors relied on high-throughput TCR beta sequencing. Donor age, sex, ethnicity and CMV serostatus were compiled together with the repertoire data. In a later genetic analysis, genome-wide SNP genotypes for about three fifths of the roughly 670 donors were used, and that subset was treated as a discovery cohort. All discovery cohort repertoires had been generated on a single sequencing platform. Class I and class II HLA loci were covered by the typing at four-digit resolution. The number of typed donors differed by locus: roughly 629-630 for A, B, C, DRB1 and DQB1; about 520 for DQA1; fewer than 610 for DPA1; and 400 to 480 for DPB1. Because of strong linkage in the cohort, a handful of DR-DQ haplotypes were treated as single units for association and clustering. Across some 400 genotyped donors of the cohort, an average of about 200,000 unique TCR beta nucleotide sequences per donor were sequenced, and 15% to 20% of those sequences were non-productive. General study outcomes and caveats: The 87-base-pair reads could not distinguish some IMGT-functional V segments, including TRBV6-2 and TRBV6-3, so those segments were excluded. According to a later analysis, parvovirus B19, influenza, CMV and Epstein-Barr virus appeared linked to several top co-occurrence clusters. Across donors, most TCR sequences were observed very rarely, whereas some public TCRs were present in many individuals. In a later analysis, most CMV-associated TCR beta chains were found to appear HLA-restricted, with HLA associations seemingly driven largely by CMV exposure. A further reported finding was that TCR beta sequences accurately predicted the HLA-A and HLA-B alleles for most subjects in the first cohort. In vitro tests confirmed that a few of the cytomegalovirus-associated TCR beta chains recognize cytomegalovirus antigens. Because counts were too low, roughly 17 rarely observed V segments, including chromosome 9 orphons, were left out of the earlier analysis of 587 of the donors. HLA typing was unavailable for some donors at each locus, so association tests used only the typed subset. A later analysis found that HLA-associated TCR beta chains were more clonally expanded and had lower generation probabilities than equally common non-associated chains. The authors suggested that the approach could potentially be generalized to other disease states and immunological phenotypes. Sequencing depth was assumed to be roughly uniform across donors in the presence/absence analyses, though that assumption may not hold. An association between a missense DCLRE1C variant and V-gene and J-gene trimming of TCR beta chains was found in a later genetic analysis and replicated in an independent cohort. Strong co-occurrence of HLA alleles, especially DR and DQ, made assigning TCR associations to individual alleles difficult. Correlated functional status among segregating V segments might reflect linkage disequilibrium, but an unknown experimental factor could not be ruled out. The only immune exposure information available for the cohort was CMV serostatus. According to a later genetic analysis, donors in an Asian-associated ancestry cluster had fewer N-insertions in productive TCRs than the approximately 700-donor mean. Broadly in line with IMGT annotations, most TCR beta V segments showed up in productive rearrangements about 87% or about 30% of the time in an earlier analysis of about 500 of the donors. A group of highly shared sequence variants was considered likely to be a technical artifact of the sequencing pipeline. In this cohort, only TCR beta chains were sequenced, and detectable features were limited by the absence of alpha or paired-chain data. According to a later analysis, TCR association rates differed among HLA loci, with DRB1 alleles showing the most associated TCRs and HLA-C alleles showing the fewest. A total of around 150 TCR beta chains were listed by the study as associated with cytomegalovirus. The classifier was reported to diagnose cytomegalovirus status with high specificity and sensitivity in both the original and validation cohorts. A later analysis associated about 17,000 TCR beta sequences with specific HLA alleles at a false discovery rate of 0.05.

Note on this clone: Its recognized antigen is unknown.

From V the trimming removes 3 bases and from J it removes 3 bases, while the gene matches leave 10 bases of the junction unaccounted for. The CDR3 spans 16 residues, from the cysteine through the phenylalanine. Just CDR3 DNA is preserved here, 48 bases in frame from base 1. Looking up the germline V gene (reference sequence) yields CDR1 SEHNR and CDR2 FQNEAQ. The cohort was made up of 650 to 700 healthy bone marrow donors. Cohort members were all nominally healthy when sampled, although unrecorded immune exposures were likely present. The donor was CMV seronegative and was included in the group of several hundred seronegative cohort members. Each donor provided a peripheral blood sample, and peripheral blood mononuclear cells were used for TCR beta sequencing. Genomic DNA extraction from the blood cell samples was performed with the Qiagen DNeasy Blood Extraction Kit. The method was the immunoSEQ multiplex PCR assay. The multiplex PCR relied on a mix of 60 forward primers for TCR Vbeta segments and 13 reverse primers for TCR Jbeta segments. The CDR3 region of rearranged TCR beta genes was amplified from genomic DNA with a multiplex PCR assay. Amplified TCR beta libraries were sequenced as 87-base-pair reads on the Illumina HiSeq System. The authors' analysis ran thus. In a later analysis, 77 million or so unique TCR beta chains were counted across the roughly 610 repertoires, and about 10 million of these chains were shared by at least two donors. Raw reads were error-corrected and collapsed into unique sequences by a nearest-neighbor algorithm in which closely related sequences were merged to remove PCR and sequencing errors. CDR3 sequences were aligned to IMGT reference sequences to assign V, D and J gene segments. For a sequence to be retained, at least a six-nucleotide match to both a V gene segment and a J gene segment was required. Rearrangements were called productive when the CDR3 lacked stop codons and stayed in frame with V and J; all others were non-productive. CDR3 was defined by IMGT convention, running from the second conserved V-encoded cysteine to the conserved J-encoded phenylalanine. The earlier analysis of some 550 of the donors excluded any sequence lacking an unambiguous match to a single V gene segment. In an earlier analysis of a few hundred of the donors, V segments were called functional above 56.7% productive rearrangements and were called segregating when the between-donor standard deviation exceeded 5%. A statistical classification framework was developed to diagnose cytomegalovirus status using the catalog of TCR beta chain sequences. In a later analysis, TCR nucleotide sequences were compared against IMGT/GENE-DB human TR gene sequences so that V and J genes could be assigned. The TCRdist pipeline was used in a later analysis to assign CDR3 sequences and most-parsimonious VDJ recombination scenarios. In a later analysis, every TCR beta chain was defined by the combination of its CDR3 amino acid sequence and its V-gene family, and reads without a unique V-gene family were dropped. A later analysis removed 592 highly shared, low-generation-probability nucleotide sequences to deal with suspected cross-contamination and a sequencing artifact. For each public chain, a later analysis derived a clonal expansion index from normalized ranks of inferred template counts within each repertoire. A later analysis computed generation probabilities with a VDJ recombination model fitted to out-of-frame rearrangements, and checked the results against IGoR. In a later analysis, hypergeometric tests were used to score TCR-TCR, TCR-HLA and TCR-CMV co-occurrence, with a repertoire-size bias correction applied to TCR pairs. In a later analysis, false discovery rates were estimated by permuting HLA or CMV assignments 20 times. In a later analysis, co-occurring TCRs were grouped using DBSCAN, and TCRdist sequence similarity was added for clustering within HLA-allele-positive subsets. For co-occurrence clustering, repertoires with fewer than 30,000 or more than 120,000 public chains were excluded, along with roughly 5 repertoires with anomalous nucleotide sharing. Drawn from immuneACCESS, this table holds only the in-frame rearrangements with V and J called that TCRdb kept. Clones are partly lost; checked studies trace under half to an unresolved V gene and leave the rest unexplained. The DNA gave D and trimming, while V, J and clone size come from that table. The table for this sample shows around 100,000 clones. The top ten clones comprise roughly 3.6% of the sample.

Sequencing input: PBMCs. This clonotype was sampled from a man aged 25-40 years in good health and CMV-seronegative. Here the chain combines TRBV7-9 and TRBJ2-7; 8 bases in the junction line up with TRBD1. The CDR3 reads CASSFSRQGPLYEQYF. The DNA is TGTGCCAGCAGCTTTTCACGACAGGGGCCCCTCTACGAGCAGTACTTC.